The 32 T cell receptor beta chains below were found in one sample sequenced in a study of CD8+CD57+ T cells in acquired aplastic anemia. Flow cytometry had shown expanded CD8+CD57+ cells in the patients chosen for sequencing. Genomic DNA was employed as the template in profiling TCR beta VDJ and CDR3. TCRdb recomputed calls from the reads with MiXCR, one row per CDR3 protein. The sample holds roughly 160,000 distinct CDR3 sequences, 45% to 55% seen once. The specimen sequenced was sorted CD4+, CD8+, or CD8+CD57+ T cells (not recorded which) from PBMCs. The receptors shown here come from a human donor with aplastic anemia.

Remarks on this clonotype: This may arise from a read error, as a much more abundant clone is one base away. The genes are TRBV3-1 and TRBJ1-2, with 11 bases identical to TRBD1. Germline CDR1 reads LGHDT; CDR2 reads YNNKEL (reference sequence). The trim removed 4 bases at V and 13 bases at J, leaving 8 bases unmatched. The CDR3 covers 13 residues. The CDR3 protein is CASSRGTGGESTF. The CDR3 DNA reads TGTGCCAGCAGCCGGGGGACAGGGGGGGAAAGCACCTTC.

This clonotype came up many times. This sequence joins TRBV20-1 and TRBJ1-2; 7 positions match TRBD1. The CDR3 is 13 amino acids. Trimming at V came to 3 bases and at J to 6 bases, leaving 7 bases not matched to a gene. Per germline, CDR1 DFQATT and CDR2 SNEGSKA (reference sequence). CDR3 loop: CSASLTGVDGYTF. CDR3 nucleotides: TGCAGTGCTAGCCTAACAGGGGTGGATGGCTACACCTTC.

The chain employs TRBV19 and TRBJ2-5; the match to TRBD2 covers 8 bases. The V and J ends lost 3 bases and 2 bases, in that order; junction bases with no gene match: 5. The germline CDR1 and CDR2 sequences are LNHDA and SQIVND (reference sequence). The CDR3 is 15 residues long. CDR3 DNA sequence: TGTGCCAGTAGTATGGGCGGGGGGCGACAAGAGACCCAGTACTTC. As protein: CASSMGGGRQETQYF. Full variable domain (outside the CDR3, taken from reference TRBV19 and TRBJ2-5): DGGITQSPKYLFRKEGQNVTLSCEQNLNHDAMYWYRQDPGQGLRLIYYSQIVNDFQKGDIAEGYSVSREKKESFPLTVTSAQKNPTAFYLCASSMGGGRQETQYFGPGTRLLVL.

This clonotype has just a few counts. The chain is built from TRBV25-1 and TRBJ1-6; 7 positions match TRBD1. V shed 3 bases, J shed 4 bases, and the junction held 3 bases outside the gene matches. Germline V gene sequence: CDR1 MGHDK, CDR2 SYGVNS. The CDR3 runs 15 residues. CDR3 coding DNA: TGTGCCAGCAGTGAGATGGGACAGTATAATTCACCCCTCCACTTT. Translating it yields CASSEMGQYNSPLHF.

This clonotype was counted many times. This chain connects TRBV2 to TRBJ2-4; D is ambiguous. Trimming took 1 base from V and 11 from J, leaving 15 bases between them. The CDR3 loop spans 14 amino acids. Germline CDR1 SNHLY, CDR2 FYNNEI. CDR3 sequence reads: CASSEGLDGGVQYF. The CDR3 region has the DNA TGTGCCAGCAGTGAAGGATTGGATGGTGGTGTTCAGTACTTC.

The CDR3 nucleotides are TGTGCCAGCAGTGTTGATTACAGCCAGGGAGGGCAGCCCCAGCATTTT. Protein: CASSVDYSQGGQPQHF. The chain employs TRBV2 and TRBJ1-5, with D possibly being TRBD1 (5 bases). V lost 4 bases and J 7 bases, leaving 20 bases between the germline ends. Germline V gene data show CDR1 as SNHLY and CDR2 as FYNNEI. This CDR3 has 16 amino acids.

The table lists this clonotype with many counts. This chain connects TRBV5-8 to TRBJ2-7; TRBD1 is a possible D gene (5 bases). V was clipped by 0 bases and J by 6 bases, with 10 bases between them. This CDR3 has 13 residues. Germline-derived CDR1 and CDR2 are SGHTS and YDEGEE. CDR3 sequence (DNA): TGTGCCAGCAGCTTGGTCCAGGGCGGCGAGCAGTACTTC. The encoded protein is CASSLVQGGEQYF.

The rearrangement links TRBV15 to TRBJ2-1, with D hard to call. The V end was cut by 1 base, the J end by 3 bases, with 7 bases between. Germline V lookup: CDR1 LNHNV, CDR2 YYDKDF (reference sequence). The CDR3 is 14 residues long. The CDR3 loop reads CATSRGTLYNEQFF. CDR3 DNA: TGTGCCACCAGCAGAGGGACCCTCTACAATGAGCAGTTCTTC.

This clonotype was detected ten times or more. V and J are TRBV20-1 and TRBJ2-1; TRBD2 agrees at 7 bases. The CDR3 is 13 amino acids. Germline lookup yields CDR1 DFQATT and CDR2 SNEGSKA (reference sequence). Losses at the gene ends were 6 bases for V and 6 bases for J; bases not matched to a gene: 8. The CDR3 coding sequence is TGCAGTGCGAGCGGGACCCCTGGCAATGAGCAGTTCTTC. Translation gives CSASGTPGNEQFF.

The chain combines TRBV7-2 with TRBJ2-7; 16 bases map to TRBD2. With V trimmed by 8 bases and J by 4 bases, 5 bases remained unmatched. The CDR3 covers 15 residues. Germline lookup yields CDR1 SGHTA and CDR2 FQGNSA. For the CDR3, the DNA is TGTGCCAGCCGTTGGGGACTAGCGGGAGGGTACGAGCAGTACTTC. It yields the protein CASRWGLAGGYEQYF. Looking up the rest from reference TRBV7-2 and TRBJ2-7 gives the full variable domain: GAGVSQSPSNKVTEKGKDVELRCDPISGHTALYWYRQSLGQGLEFLIYFQGNSAPDKSGLPSDRFSAERTGGSVSTLTIQRTQQEDSAVYLCASRWGLAGGYEQYFGPGTRLTVT.

CDR3 DNA sequence: TGTGCCAGCAGAGCCCGCAGGGGTAGCTATGGCTACACCTTC. This codes for CASRARRGSYGYTF. This chain links TRBV6-1 with TRBJ1-2, with D possibly being TRBD1 (6 bases). The CDR3 is made up of 14 amino acids. The V end lost 6 bases, the J end lost 4 bases, and 15 bases lay between the germline ends. CDR1 MNHNS and CDR2 SASEGT come from the germline V gene.

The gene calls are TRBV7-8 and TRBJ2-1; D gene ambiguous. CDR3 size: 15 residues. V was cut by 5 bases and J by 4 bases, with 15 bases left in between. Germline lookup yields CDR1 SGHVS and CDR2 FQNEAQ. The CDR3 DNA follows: TGTGCCAGCAGCCAGGCGAGTGGACCTTACAATGAGCAGTTCTTC. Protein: CASSQASGPYNEQFF. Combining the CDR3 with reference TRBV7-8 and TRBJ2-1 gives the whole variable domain GAGVSQSPRYKVAKRGQDVALRCDPISGHVSLFWYQQALGQGPEFLTYFQNEAQLDKSGLPSDRFFAERPEGSVSTLKIQRTQQEDSAVYLCASSQASGPYNEQFFGPGTRLTVL.

CDR3 DNA: TGTGCCAGCACGAGCCGGACGGATACTTCAGATACGCAGTATTTT. It translates to CASTSRTDTSDTQYF. J is TRBJ2-3 and V is TRBV25-1; no firm D call. The CDR3 is 15 amino acids. CDR1 and CDR2 from the germline V gene are MGHDK and SYGVNS. The germline V and J ends were trimmed by 7 bases and 4 bases, with 18 bases remaining between them.

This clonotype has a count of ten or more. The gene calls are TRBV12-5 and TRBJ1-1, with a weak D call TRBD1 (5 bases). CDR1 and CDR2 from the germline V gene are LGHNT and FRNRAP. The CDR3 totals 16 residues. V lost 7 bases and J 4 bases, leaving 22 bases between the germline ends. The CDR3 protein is CASALGRGNGGTEAFF. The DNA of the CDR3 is TGTGCTAGTGCCTTGGGACGGGGAAATGGGGGCACTGAAGCTTTCTTT.

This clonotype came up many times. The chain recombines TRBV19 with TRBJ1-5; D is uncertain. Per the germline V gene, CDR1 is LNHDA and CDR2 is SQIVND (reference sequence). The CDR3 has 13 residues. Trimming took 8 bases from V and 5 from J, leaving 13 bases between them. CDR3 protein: CASGLGGDQPQHF. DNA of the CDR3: TGTGCCAGTGGTCTGGGCGGGGATCAGCCCCAGCATTTT. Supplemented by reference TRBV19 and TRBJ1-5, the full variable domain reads DGGITQSPKYLFRKEGQNVTLSCEQNLNHDAMYWYRQDPGQGLRLIYYSQIVNDFQKGDIAEGYSVSREKKESFPLTVTSAQKNPTAFYLCASGLGGDQPQHFGDGTRLSIL.

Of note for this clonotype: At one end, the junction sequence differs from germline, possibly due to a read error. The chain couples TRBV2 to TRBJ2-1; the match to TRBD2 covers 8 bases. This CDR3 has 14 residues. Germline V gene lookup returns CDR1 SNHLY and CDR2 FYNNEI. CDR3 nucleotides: TGTGGCAGCGCCCCCGGACTAGCCGGCAATGAGCAGTTCTTC. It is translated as CGSAPGLAGNEQFF.

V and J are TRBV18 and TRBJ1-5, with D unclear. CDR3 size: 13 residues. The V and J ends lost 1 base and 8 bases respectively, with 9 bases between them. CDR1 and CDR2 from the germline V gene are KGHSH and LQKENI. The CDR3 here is CASSPQSLEPQHF. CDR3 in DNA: TGTGCCAGCTCACCACAATCCCTTGAGCCCCAGCATTTT.

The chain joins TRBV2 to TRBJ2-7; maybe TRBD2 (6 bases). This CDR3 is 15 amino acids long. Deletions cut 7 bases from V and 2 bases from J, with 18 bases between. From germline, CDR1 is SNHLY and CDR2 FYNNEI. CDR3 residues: CASIASGVAPYEQYF. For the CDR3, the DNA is TGTGCCAGCATTGCTTCGGGAGTTGCCCCCTACGAGCAGTACTTC.

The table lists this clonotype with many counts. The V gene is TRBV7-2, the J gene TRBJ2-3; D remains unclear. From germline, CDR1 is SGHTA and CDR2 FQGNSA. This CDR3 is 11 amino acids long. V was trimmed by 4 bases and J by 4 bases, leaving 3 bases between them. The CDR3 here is CASSSSDTQYF. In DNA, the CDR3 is TGTGCCAGCAGCTCCTCAGATACGCAGTATTTT.

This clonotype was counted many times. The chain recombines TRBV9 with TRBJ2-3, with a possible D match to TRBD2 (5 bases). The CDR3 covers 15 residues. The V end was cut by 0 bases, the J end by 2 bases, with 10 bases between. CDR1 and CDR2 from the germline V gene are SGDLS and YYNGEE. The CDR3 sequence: CASSVDGDYTDTQYF. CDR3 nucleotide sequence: TGTGCCAGCAGCGTAGACGGGGATTACACAGATACGCAGTATTTT.

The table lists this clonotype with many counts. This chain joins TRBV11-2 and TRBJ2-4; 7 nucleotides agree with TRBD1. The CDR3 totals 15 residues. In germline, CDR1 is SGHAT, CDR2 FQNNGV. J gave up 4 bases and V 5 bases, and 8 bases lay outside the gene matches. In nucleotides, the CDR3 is TGTGCCAGCAGCCTATCCGGGACAGTAAAAAACATTCAGTACTTC. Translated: CASSLSGTVKNIQYF.

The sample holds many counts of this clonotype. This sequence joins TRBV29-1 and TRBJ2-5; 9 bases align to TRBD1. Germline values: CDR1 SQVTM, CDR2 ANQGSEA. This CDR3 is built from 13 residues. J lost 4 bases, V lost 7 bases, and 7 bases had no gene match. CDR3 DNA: TGCAGCGGTAGCCAGACAGGGGGAGAGACCCAGTACTTC. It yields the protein CSGSQTGGETQYF.

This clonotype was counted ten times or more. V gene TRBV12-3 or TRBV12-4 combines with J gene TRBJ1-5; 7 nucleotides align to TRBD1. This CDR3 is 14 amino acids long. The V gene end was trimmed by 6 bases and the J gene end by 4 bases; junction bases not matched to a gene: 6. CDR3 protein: CASRWAGGNQPQHF. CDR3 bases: TGTGCCAGCAGGTGGGCAGGGGGAAATCAGCCCCAGCATTTT.

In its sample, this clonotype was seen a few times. CDR3 sequence reads: CASSGEGAEQYF. In DNA form, the CDR3 reads TGTGCCAGCAGTGGGGAAGGGGCCGAGCAGTACTTC. This chain connects TRBV2 to TRBJ2-7, with a weak D call TRBD1 (5 bases). In germline, CDR1 is SNHLY, CDR2 FYNNEI. The CDR3 extends over 12 amino acids. The V and J ends lost 4 bases and 6 bases respectively, with 10 bases between them.

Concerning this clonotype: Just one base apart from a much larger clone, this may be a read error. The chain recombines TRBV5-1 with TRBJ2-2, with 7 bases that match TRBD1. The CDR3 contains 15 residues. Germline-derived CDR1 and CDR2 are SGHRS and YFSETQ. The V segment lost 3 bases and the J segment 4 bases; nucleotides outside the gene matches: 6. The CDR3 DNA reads TGCGCCAGCAGCTCCACAGGGGTCAGCACCGGGGAGCTGTTTTTT. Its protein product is CASSSTGVSTGELFF.

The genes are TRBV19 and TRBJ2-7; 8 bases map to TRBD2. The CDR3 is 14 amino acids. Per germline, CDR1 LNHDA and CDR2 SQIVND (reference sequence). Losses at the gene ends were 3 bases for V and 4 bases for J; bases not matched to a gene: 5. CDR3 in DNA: TGTGCCAGTAGTATGGGGAGCGGGAGTTACGAGCAGTACTTC. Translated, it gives CASSMGSGSYEQYF.

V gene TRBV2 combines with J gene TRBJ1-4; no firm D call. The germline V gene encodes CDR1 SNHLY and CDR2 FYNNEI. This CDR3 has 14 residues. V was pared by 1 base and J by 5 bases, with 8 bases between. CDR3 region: CASSEVTVNEKLFF. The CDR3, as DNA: TGTGCCAGCAGTGAAGTGACGGTGAATGAAAAACTGTTTTTT.

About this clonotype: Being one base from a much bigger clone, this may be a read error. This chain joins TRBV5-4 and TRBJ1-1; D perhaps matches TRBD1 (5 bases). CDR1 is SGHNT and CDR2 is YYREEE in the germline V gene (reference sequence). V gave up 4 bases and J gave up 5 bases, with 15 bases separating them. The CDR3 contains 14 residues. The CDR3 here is CASSLGQVKTEAFF. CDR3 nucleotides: TGTGCCAGCAGCCTGGGGCAGGTAAAGACTGAAGCTTTCTTT.

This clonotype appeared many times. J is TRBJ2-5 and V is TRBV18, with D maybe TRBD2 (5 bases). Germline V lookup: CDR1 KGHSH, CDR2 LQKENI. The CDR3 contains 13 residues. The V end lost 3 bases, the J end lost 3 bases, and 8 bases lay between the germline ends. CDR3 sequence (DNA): TGTGCCAGCTCACCGGGAGTCGAAGAGACCCAGTACTTC. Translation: CASSPGVEETQYF.

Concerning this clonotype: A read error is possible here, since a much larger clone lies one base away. The CDR3 region is CATGQRWFEQYF. The CDR3 region has the DNA TGTGCCACCGGACAGCGGTGGTTCGAGCAGTACTTC. V gene TRBV10-3 combines with J gene TRBJ2-5; possibly TRBD1 for D (6 bases). Gene TRBJ2-7 matches the end of the DNA better, so the J call may be wrong. The CDR3 is made up of 12 amino acids. Germline V gives CDR1 ENHRY, CDR2 SYGVKD.

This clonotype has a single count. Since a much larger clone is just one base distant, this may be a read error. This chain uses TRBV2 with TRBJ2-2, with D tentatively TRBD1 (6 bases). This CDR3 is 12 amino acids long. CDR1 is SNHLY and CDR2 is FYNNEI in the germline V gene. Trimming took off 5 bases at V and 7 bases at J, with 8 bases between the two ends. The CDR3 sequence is CASSTGIGELFF. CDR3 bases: TGTGCCAGCAGTACAGGGATCGGGGAGCTGTTTTTT.

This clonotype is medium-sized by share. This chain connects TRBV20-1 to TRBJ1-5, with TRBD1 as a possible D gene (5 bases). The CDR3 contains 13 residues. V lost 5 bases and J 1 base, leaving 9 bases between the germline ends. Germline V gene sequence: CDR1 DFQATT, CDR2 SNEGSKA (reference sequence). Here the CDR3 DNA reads TGCAGTGCTGGGAGGGACAGCAATCAGCCCCAGCATTTT. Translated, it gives CSAGRDSNQPQHF.